The source of this T cell receptor beta chain is a study of Ad26.COV2.S vaccination and SARS-CoV-2 variants. Treatment of the sample: some 19 received Ad26.COV2.S at low or high dose, single or two shots; about 5 received placebo; per-sample allocation not given. Day 63 after the first vaccine or placebo injection was the time point for sampling. Germline V gene data show CDR1 as SGHVS and CDR2 as FQNEAQ. Germline trimming cut 5 bases from V and 6 bases from J; bases unmatched to any gene: 5. The CDR3 loop spans 14 amino acids. The repertoire was sequenced with immunoSEQ multiplex PCR; TCRdb's copy has only in-frame clones and lacks some. The profile shows 360,000 or so clones, roughly 91% of them singletons.

The TCR originated in a person between 18 and 65 years old who received the Ad26.COV2.S COVID-19 vaccine or a placebo. The gene calls are TRBV7-8 and TRBJ2-7; the match to TRBD2 covers 12 bases. The input for sequencing was peripheral blood, taken in a trial of Ad26.COV2.S vaccine versus placebo. CDR3 residues: CASSPSGGASEQYF. The CDR3, as DNA: TGTGCCAGCAGCCCTAGCGGGGGGGCCAGCGAGCAGTACTTC.